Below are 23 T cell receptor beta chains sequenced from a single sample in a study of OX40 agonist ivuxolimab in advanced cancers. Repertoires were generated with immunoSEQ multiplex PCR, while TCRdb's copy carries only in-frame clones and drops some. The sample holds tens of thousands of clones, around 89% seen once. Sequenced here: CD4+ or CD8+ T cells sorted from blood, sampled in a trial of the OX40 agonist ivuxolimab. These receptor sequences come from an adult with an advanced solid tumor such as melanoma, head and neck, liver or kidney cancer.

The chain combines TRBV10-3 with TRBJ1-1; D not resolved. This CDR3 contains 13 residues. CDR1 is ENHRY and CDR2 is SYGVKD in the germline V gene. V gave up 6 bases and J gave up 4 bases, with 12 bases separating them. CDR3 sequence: CAISQSGSTEAFF. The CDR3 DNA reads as TGTGCCATCAGCCAAAGCGGGAGCACTGAAGCTTTCTTT.

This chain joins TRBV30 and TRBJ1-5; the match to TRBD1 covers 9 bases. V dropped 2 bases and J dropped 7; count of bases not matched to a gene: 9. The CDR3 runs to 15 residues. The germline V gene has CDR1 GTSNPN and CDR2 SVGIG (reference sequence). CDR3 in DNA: TGTGCCTGGAGTAATACAGGGGGCTTAGAACAGCCCCAGCATTTT. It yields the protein CAWSNTGGLEQPQHF.

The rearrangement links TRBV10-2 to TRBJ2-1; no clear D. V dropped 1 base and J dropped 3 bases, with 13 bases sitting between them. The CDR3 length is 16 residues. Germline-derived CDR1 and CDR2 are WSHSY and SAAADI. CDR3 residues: CASSEFYLSIYNEQFF. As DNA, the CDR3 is TGCGCCAGCAGTGAGTTCTACCTCTCCATCTACAATGAGCAGTTCTTC.

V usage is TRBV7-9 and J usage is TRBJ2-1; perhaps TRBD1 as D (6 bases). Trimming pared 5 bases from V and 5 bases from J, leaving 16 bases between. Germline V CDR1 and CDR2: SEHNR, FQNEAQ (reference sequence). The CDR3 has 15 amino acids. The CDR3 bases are TGTGCCAGCAGCCCTTCCGGGACACGTAACAATGAGCAGTTCTTC. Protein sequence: CASSPSGTRNNEQFF.

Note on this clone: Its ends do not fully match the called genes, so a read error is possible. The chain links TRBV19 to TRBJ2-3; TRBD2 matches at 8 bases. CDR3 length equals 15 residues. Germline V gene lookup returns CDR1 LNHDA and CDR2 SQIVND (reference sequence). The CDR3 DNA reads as TGTGCCAGTGGTATGTCCAGCGGGAGCGCAGATACGCAGTATTTT. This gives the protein CASGMSSGSADTQYF. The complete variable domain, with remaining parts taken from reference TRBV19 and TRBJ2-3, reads DGGITQSPKYLFRKEGQNVTLSCEQNLNHDAMYWYRQDPGQGLRLIYYSQIVNDFQKGDIAEGYSVSREKKESFPLTVTSAQKNPTAFYLCASGMSSGSADTQYFGPGTRLTVL.

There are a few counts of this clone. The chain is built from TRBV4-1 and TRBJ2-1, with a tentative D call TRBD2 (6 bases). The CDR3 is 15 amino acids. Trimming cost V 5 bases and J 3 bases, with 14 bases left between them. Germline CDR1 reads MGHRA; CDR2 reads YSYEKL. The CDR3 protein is CASSDGGTFYNEQFF. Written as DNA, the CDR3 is TGCGCCAGCAGCGACGGAGGGACTTTCTACAATGAGCAGTTCTTC.

The CDR3 nucleotides are TGTGCCAGCAGCTTAGTCTCAGGGATGAACACTGAAGCTTTCTTT. It codes for CASSLVSGMNTEAFF. The V and J genes are TRBV7-2 and TRBJ1-1, with a possible D match to TRBD1 (5 bases). Germline values: CDR1 SGHTA, CDR2 FQGNSA. The CDR3 length is 15 residues. V lost 1 base and J lost 0, with 9 bases in between.

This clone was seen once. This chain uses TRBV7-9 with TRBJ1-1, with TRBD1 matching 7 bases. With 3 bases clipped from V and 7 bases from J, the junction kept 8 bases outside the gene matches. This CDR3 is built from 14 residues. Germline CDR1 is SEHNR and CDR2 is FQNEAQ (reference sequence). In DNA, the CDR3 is TGTGCCAGCAGCTTTAACAGGGGAAGTAATGAAGCTTTCTTT. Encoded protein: CASSFNRGSNEAFF. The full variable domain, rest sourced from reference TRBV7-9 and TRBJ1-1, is DTGVSQNPRHKITKRGQNVTFRCDPISEHNRLYWYRQTLGQGPEFLTYFQNEAQLEKSRLLSDRFSAERPKGSFSTLEIQRTEQGDSAMYLCASSFNRGSNEAFFGQGTRLTVV.

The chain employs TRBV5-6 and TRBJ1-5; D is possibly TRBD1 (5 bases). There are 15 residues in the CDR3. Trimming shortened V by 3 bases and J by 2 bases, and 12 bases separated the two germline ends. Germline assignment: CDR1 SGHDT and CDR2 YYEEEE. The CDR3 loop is CASSSDGGGNQPQHF. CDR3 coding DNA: TGTGCCAGCAGCTCCGATGGGGGAGGCAATCAGCCCCAGCATTTT.

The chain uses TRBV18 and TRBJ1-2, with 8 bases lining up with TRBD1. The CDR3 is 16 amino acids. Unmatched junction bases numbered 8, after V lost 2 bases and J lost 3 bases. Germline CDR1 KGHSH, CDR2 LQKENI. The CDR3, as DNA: TGTGCCAGCTCACCAATCGGACAGGGAGCGGACTATGGCTACACCTTC. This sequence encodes CASSPIGQGADYGYTF.

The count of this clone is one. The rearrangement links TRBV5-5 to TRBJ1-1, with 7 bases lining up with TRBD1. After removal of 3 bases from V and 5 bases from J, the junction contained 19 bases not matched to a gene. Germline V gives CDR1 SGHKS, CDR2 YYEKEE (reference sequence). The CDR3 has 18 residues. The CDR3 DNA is TGTGCCAGCAGCTCAACCTTTACCTTACAGGGGAGGGGAACTGAAGCTTTCTTT. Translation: CASSSTFTLQGRGTEAFF.

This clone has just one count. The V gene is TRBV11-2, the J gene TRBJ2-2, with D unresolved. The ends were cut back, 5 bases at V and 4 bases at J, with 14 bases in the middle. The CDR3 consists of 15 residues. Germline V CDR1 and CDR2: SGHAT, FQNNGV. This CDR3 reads CASSRLALPTGELFF. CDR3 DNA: TGTGCCAGCAGCCGACTCGCACTCCCCACCGGGGAGCTGTTTTTT.

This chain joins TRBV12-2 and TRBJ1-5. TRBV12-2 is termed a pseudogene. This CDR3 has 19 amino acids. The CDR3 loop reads CASRLAVFVDPKVDQPQHF. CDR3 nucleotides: TGTGCAAGTCGCTTAGCGGTATTTGTGGATCCCAAGGTTGATCAGCCCCAGCATTTT.

CDR3 coding DNA: TGTGCCAGCAGCTTGACAGGGTCCGGCGATCAGCCCCAGCATTTT. Its translation is CASSLTGSGDQPQHF. V usage is TRBV7-9 and J usage is TRBJ1-5; 7 bases are shared with TRBD1. The germline CDR1 and CDR2 sequences are SEHNR and FQNEAQ (reference sequence). This CDR3 contains 15 residues. J lost 5 bases, V lost 3 bases, and 7 bases had no gene match.

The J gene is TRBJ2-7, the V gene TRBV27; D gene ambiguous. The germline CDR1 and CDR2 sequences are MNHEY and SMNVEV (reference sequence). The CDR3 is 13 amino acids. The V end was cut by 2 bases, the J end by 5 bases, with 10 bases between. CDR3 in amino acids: CASSLSRIHEQYF. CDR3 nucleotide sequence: TGTGCCAGCAGTTTAAGTAGAATCCACGAGCAGTACTTC.

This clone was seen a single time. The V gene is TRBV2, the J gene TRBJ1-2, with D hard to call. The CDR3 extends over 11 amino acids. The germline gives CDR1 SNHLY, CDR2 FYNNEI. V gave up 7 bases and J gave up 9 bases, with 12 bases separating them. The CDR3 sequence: CASKMGISYTF. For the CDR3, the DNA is TGTGCCAGCAAGATGGGGATAAGCTACACCTTC.

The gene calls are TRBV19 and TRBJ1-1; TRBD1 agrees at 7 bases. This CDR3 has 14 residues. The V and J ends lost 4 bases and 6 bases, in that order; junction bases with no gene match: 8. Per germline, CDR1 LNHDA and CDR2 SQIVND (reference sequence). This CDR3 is CASSTSTGSPEAFF. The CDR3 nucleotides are TGTGCCAGTAGTACTTCGACAGGGAGTCCTGAAGCTTTCTTT.

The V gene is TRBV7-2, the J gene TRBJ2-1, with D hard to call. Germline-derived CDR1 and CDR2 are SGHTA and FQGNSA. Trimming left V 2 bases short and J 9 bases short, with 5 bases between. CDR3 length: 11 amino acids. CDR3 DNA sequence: TGTGCCAGCAGCTTATTAATTGAGCAGTTCTTC. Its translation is CASSLLIEQFF.

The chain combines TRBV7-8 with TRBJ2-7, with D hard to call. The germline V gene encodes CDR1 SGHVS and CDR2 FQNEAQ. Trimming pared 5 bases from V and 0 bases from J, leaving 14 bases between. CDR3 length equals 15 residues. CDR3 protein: CASSTVPASSYEQYF. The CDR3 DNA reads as TGTGCCAGCAGCACTGTCCCTGCAAGCTCCTACGAGCAGTACTTC.

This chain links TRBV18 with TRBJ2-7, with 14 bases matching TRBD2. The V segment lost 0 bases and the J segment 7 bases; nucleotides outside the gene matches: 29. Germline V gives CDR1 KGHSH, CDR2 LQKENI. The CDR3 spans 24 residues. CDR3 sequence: CASSPPGTSGSRILPPRTPTEQYF. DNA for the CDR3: TGTGCCAGCTCACCACCGGGGACTAGCGGGAGTCGAATTCTTCCCCCTAGAACCCCTACGGAGCAGTACTTC. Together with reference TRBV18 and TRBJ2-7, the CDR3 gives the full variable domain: NAGVMQNPRHLVRRRGQEARLRCSPMKGHSHVYWYRQLPEEGLKFMVYLQKENIIDESGMPKERFSAEFPKEGPSILRIQQVVRGDSAAYFCASSPPGTSGSRILPPRTPTEQYFGPGTRLTVT.

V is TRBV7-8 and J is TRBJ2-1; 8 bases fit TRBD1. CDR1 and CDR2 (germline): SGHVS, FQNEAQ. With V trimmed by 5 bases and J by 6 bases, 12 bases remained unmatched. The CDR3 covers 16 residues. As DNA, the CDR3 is TGTGCCAGCAGCCCTCGGACAGGGAAGGCCTCCAATGAGCAGTTCTTC. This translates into CASSPRTGKASNEQFF.

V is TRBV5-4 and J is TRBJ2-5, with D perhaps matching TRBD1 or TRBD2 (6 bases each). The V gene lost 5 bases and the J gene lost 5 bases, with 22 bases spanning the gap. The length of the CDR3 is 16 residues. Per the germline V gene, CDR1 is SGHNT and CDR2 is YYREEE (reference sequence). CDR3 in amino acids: CASRGGGTAGRETQYF. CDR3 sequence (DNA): TGTGCCAGCAGGGGGGGCGGGACGGCCGGCCGGGAGACCCAGTACTTC.

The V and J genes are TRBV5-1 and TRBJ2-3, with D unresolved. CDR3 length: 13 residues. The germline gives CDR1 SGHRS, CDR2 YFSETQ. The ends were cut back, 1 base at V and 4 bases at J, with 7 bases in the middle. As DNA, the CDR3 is TGCGCCAGCAGCTTGTTAGGCCCAGATACGCAGTATTTT. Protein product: CASSLLGPDTQYF.